Each of the 28 T cell receptor beta chains below was sequenced from the same sample in a study of regulatory T cells in long-lasting Graves disease. Documented time point: persistent/refractory GD, antithyroid drugs over 5 years with positive TRAb. Following extraction of RNA from PBMCs, that RNA was used to make the TCR library. Both iRepertoire HTBI primers and Arm-PCR of CDR3 regions were used to build the TCR beta libraries. MiXCR, run by TCRdb on the multiplex PCR reads, gives a single entry per CDR3 protein. The sample shows 400,000 to 500,000 distinct CDR3 sequences, about 22% of them seen only once. This sample comprised peripheral blood mononuclear cells (PBMCs), obtained when the disease was refractory, from a patient treated with antithyroid drugs. The receptors shown here come from a female donor with Graves disease.

This clonotype showed up just a few times. Here the CDR3 DNA reads TGTGCCAGCAGCTTCCTTTATAGCAATCAGCCCCAGCATTTT. Its translation: CASSFLYSNQPQHF. The rearrangement joins TRBV7-2 to TRBJ1-5; D gene unclear. V lost 3 bases to trimming and J lost 0 bases, with 6 bases between them. CDR1 SGHTA and CDR2 FQGNSA come from the germline V gene. The CDR3 contains 14 residues.

At least ten counts were recorded for this clonotype. The chain recombines TRBV20-1 with TRBJ1-5; D remains unclear. There are 13 residues in the CDR3. V was shortened by 2 bases and J by 6 bases, with 11 bases between the two germline ends. Germline V gene lookup returns CDR1 DFQATT and CDR2 SNEGSKA (reference sequence). Here the CDR3 DNA reads TGCAGTGCTAGACATCCAGAACTTCAGCCCCAGCATTTT. It translates to CSARHPELQPQHF.

As concerns this clonotype: This may arise from a read error, as a much more abundant clone is one base away. The chain is built from TRBV20-1 and TRBJ1-1; no firm D call. This CDR3 comprises 13 residues. The germline V gene encodes CDR1 DFQATT and CDR2 SNEGSKA (reference sequence). CDR3 nucleotide sequence: TGCAGTGCACCCCGGGGTAGGAACACTGAAGCTCTCTTT. This sequence encodes CSAPRGRNTEALF.

The sample holds many counts of this clonotype. This chain connects TRBV11-3 to TRBJ1-1; D possibly corresponds to TRBD1 (5 bases). Deletions cut 1 base from V and 8 bases from J, with 14 bases between. The CDR3 is 14 residues long. Germline CDR1 reads SGHNT; CDR2 reads YENEEA. The CDR3 DNA reads as TGTGCCAGCAGCTTAGGGGTAGGACATCCCGAAGCTTTCTTT. Amino acid sequence: CASSLGVGHPEAFF. The complete variable domain, with remaining parts taken from reference TRBV11-3 and TRBJ1-1, reads EAGVVQSPRYKIIEKKQPVAFWCNPISGHNTLYWYLQNLGQGPELLIRYENEEAVDDSQLPKDRFSAERLKGVDSTLKIQPAELGDSAVYLCASSLGVGHPEAFFGQGTRLTVV.

This clonotype was seen repeatedly, ten times or more. The chain has TRBV11-2 and TRBJ1-2; TRBD1 matches at 8 bases. This CDR3 is 14 amino acids long. CDR1 SGHAT and CDR2 FQNNGV come from the germline V gene. The junction had 12 bases not matched to a gene; V was cut back by 5 bases and J by 10 bases. This CDR3 reads CASSPRTGSSFYTF. The CDR3 coding sequence is TGTGCCAGCAGCCCCAGGACAGGGAGCTCGTTCTACACCTTC.

In this sample, this clonotype turned up many times. CDR3: CASSSGGRRGGKTTEAFF. The CDR3 coding sequence is TGTGCCAGCAGTTCCGGGGGGAGGAGAGGGGGGAAAACCACTGAAGCTTTCTTT. The chain joins TRBV28 to TRBJ1-1, with D possibly being TRBD1 (6 bases). This CDR3 is 18 amino acids long. Germline assignment: CDR1 MDHEN and CDR2 SYDVKM. The ends were cut back, 4 bases at V and 4 bases at J, with 25 bases in the middle. The variable domain in full, with the rest retrieved from reference TRBV28 and TRBJ1-1, is DVKVTQSSRYLVKRTGEKVFLECVQDMDHENMFWYRQDPGLGLRLIYFSYDVKMKEKGDIPEGYSVSREKKERFSLILESASTNQTSMYLCASSSGGRRGGKTTEAFFGQGTRLTVV.

This clonotype was recorded many times. The chain employs TRBV28 and TRBJ1-6; 7 positions match TRBD1. Germline V lookup: CDR1 MDHEN, CDR2 SYDVKM. Unmatched junction bases numbered 6, after V lost 6 bases and J lost 7 bases. CDR3 length: 14 residues. CDR3: CASRPGQKNSPLHF. CDR3 in DNA: TGTGCCAGCAGACCGGGACAGAAAAATTCACCCCTCCACTTT. The whole variable domain, filled in from reference TRBV28 and TRBJ1-6, reads DVKVTQSSRYLVKRTGEKVFLECVQDMDHENMFWYRQDPGLGLRLIYFSYDVKMKEKGDIPEGYSVSREKKERFSLILESASTNQTSMYLCASRPGQKNSPLHFGNGTRLTVT.

This clonotype was observed many times. The V gene is TRBV7-2, the J gene TRBJ1-1; TRBD1 agrees at 8 bases. V lost 5 bases to trimming and J lost 3 bases; unmatched junction nucleotides: 5. CDR3 length: 14 residues. The germline V gene has CDR1 SGHTA and CDR2 FQGNSA. As DNA, the CDR3 is TGTGCCAGCAGCCTGACAGGGGTCTACACTGAAGCTTTCTTT. Its translation: CASSLTGVYTEAFF. Supplemented by reference TRBV7-2 and TRBJ1-1, the full variable domain reads GAGVSQSPSNKVTEKGKDVELRCDPISGHTALYWYRQSLGQGLEFLIYFQGNSAPDKSGLPSDRFSAERTGGSVSTLTIQRTQQEDSAVYLCASSLTGVYTEAFFGQGTRLTVV.

This clonotype occurred a few times. The gene calls are TRBV6-4 and TRBJ2-2; D remains ambiguous. Trimming removed 0 bases from V and 4 bases from J, with 3 bases in between. CDR1 MRHNA and CDR2 SNTAGT come from the germline V gene. The CDR3 has 13 amino acids. The CDR3 DNA is TGTGCCAGCAGTGACTCGAGCACCGGGGAGCTGTTTTTT. Translating it yields CASSDSSTGELFF.

Notes on this clonotype: A read error may explain this, as a much larger clone is one base away. This chain joins TRBV28 and TRBJ2-7; 8 bases fit TRBD2. V dropped 6 bases and J dropped 2; count of bases not matched to a gene: 9. The CDR3 is 15 amino acids. The germline V gene encodes CDR1 MDHEN and CDR2 SYDVKM. The CDR3 bases are TGTGCCAGCAGAACCGGCGGGGGGAGCCCCTACGAGCAGTACTTC. It yields the protein CASRTGGGSPYEQYF.

This clonotype was detected only a few times. This rearrangement joins TRBV30 to TRBJ2-5; 11 bases map to TRBD2. The CDR3 has 15 amino acids. V gave up 0 bases and J gave up 5 bases; unmatched junction bases: 5. Germline V gene data show CDR1 as GTSNPN and CDR2 as SVGIG (reference sequence). The CDR3 nucleotides are TGTGCCTGGAGTGTTACTAGCGGGAGACGGGAGACCCAGTACTTC. Protein product: CAWSVTSGRRETQYF.

This clonotype was observed many times. The rearrangement links TRBV3-1 to TRBJ2-7; 7 bases are shared with TRBD1. CDR3 size: 15 residues. The germline V gene encodes CDR1 LGHDT and CDR2 YNNKEL (reference sequence). V lost 0 bases and J lost 2; bases outside the gene matches: 4. This CDR3 is CASSQDPGQAYEQYF. CDR3 nucleotides: TGTGCCAGCAGCCAAGATCCCGGACAGGCCTACGAGCAGTACTTC.

The genes are TRBV30 and TRBJ1-4; 8 bases are shared with TRBD1. This CDR3 spans 13 amino acids. The germline CDR1 and CDR2 sequences are GTSNPN and SVGIG (reference sequence). J was trimmed by 3 bases and V by 8 bases; bases with no gene match: 5. The CDR3 DNA reads as TGTGCCGGAAAGACAGGGGCTAATGAAAAACTGTTTTTT. Residues: CAGKTGANEKLFF.

There are many counts of this clonotype. The chain has TRBV11-1 and TRBJ2-5; D is possibly TRBD2 (6 bases). CDR1 is SGHAT, CDR2 FQDESV, per germline (reference sequence). CDR3 size: 17 residues. V dropped 5 bases and J dropped 2 bases, with 21 bases sitting between them. CDR3 coding DNA: TGTGCCAGCAGCCTCCCTCAACGACACGGGGGTCAAGAGACCCAGTACTTC. This codes for CASSLPQRHGGQETQYF.

This clonotype was counted between two and nine times. The gene calls are TRBV20-1 and TRBJ2-7; TRBD1 matches 10 bases. Germline V gene data show CDR1 as DFQATT and CDR2 as SNEGSKA (reference sequence). CDR3 length: 15 residues. V shed 5 bases, J shed 1 base, and the junction held 8 bases outside the gene matches. Here the CDR3 DNA reads TGCAGTGCTGTCTCCGGGACAGGGGATTCCTACGAGCAGTACTTC. Translated, it gives CSAVSGTGDSYEQYF.

To note about this clonotype: A read error is possible here, since a much larger clone lies one base away. The genes are TRBV6-9 and TRBJ2-2; TRBD1 matches at 7 bases. Germline CDR1 MNHGY, CDR2 SVAAGI. This CDR3 contains 16 residues. V shed 3 bases and J 8 bases; nucleotides not matched to a gene: 12. In DNA form, the CDR3 reads TGTGCCAGCAGTTACGCAGCACAGGGGCGCCTAGGGGAGCTGTTTTTT. Encoded protein: CASSYAAQGRLGELFF.

In its sample, this clonotype was seen many times. The gene calls are TRBV2 and TRBJ2-5; no clear D. This CDR3 has 15 amino acids. The germline gives CDR1 SNHLY, CDR2 FYNNEI. Trimming removed 5 bases at V and 3 bases at J, with 16 bases between. CDR3: CASSLVLGSEETQYF. Written as DNA, the CDR3 is TGTGCCAGCAGTCTAGTCCTTGGATCAGAAGAGACCCAGTACTTC.

This clonotype was recorded at least ten times. This chain connects TRBV12-3 or TRBV12-4 to TRBJ2-2; D is perhaps TRBD1 (6 bases). The CDR3 covers 14 residues. Trimming shortened V by 6 bases and J by 6 bases, and 14 bases separated the two germline ends. DNA of the CDR3: TGTGCCAGCAGCATTCAGACAGGTCCCGGGGAGCTGTTTTTT. Protein product: CASSIQTGPGELFF.

This clonotype was recorded a few times. The DNA of the CDR3 is TGTGCCAGCAGCCCAACACAGGGAGGGGGCAATCAGCCCCAGCATTTT. Its translation: CASSPTQGGGNQPQHF. The chain has TRBV11-2 and TRBJ1-5; possible D gene TRBD1, 6 bases. V lost 5 bases, J lost 2 bases, and 16 bases lay in between. The CDR3 runs to 16 residues. Germline V gene data show CDR1 as SGHAT and CDR2 as FQNNGV. The full variable domain, rest sourced from reference TRBV11-2 and TRBJ1-5, is EAGVAQSPRYKIIEKRQSVAFWCNPISGHATLYWYQQILGQGPKLLIQFQNNGVVDDSQLPKDRFSAERLKGVDSTLKIQPAKLEDSAVYLCASSPTQGGGNQPQHFGDGTRLSIL.

The chain uses TRBV2 and TRBJ2-2, with TRBD1 identical over 8 bases. J gave up 5 bases and V 5 bases, and 7 bases lay outside the gene matches. Germline loops: CDR1 SNHLY, CDR2 FYNNEI. The CDR3 extends over 15 amino acids. The CDR3 sequence is CASSLDRVATGELFF. CDR3 sequence (DNA): TGTGCCAGCAGTCTGGACAGGGTAGCGACCGGGGAGCTGTTTTTT. Full variable domain (outside the CDR3, taken from reference TRBV2 and TRBJ2-2): EPEVTQTPSHQVTQMGQEVILRCVPISNHLYFYWYRQILGQKVEFLVSFYNNEISEKSEIFDDQFSVERPDGSNFTLKIRSTKLEDSAMYFCASSLDRVATGELFFGEGSRLTVL.

A remark on this clonotype: One base away lies a much larger clone, so this may be a sequencing read error. The chain combines TRBV20-1 with TRBJ1-2, with D possibly matching TRBD1 (5 bases). The V gene's germline CDR1 is DFQATT and CDR2 SNEGSKA (reference sequence). The germline V and J ends were trimmed by 1 base and 4 bases, with 19 bases remaining between them. The CDR3 is 16 residues long. The CDR3 nucleotides read TGCAGTGCTAGAGGAGGAGACAGCTTAGGGCTCTATGGCTACACCTTC. The encoded protein is CSARGGDSLGLYGYTF.

J is TRBJ1-2 and V is TRBV25-1; D call uncertain. V was clipped by 6 bases and J by 6 bases, with 14 bases between them. CDR1 and CDR2 from the germline V gene are MGHDK and SYGVNS. This CDR3 spans 13 amino acids. CDR3 amino acids: CASRSGRNHGYTF. The CDR3 nucleotides read TGTGCCAGCAGGTCCGGGAGAAACCATGGCTACACCTTC.

This clonotype was seen many times. This chain uses TRBV6-1 with TRBJ1-5; 7 positions agree with TRBD1. CDR1 is MNHNS and CDR2 is SASEGT in the germline V gene. There are 16 residues in the CDR3. Unmatched junction bases numbered 10, after V lost 7 bases and J lost 1 base. CDR3 coding DNA: TGTGCCAGCATTAGCAGGGGGTTAGGGAGCAATCAGCCCCAGCATTTT. Its translation is CASISRGLGSNQPQHF.

This clonotype was detected ten times or more. The junction and the germline gene differ at one end; a read error may be behind it. V gene TRBV28 combines with J gene TRBJ1-1; D remains ambiguous. This CDR3 region has 10 residues. CDR1 and CDR2 (germline): MDHEN, SYDVKM. The CDR3 loop is CASSATGILF. In DNA, the CDR3 is TGTGCCAGCAGTGCTACCGGGATCCTGTTT.

This clonotype occurred many times. The CDR3 is CASSGAGERQETQYF. In DNA form, the CDR3 reads TGTGCCAGCAGCGGGGCGGGGGAACGGCAAGAGACCCAGTACTTC. The rearrangement joins TRBV2 to TRBJ2-5; TRBD2 matches at 7 bases. In germline, CDR1 is SNHLY, CDR2 FYNNEI. V trimming: 6 bases; J trimming: 2 bases; junction bases outside the gene matches: 9. CDR3 length: 15 residues.

Only one count was recorded for this clonotype. A much larger clone is a single base away; this may be a read error. The conserved closing phenylalanine or tryptophan is absent in this CDR3, likely reflecting a read error. The chain joins TRBV28 to TRBJ1-5; TRBD1 agrees at 8 bases. CDR1 is MDHEN and CDR2 is SYDVKM in the germline V gene. Trimming at V came to 6 bases and at J to 5 bases, leaving 6 bases not matched to a gene. The CDR3 length is 14 residues. The CDR3 region is CASSSDRVDQPQHS. In DNA form, the CDR3 reads TGTGCCAGCAGCTCGGACAGGGTTGATCAGCCCCAGCATTCT.

In its sample, this clonotype was seen many times. The genes are TRBV6-9 and TRBJ1-4; weak D call: TRBD1 (5 bases). The germline V gene has CDR1 MNHGY and CDR2 SVAAGI. The CDR3 has 15 residues. The V gene lost 4 bases and the J gene lost 0 bases, with 9 bases spanning the gap. CDR3: CASSSVGATNEKLFF. The CDR3 DNA sequence: TGTGCCAGCAGTTCCGTAGGGGCAACTAATGAAAAACTGTTTTTT.

This clonotype was recorded at least ten times. The V call is TRBV28, the J call TRBJ1-2; 7 bases agree with TRBD1. CDR3 length equals 15 residues. Germline V gene lookup returns CDR1 MDHEN and CDR2 SYDVKM. V shed 2 bases and J 5 bases; nucleotides not matched to a gene: 8. CDR3 nucleotides: TGTGCCAGCAGTTTAGGGCAGGGGGGTTGGTATGGCTACACCTTC. This gives the protein CASSLGQGGWYGYTF.